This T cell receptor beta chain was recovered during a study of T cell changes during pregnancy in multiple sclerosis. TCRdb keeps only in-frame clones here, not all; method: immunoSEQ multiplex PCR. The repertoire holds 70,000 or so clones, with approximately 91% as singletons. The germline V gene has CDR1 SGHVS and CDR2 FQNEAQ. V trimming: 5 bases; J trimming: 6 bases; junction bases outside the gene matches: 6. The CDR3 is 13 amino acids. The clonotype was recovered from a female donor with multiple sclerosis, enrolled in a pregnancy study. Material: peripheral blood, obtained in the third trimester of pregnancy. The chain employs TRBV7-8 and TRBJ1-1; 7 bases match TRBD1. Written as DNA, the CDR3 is TGTGCCAGCAGCCGACAAACAGGGGCTGAAGCTTTCTTT. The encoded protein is CASSRQTGAEAFF.